The 10 T cell receptor beta chains in this list originate from one sample, sequenced in a study of T cells in Graves' hyperthyroidism and ophthalmopathy. There were TCR beta CDR3 regions amplified from RNA transcripts. A first-round RT-PCR of the TCR CDR3 used the HTBI primer set. TCRdb itself ran the multiplex PCR reads through MiXCR, one entry per CDR3 protein. Here the sample spans fewer than 700,000 distinct CDR3 sequences, over 15% being singletons. The material sequenced was blood. The receptors here all came from a young woman with Graves' ophthalmopathy.

This clonotype was seen a few times. The V call is TRBV19, the J call TRBJ2-1; 7 bases are shared with TRBD2. Germline V gene data show CDR1 as LNHDA and CDR2 as SQIVND (reference sequence). CDR3 length: 13 amino acids. V shed 8 bases and J 7 bases; nucleotides not matched to a gene: 8. CDR3 sequence reads: CASGEGVINEQFF. For the CDR3, the DNA is TGTGCCAGTGGGGAGGGAGTAATAAATGAGCAGTTCTTC.

V and J are TRBV2 and TRBJ2-7; 7 positions match TRBD2. The closer fit of TRBJ2-1 to the DNA end suggests the J call may be wrong. The CDR3 has 14 amino acids. Germline V lookup: CDR1 SNHLY, CDR2 FYNNEI. The CDR3 region is CASKEASGPYEQFF. The CDR3 DNA follows: TGTGCCAGTAAGGAGGCTAGCGGACCCTACGAGCAGTTCTTC.

In its sample, this clonotype was seen a few times. The rearrangement joins TRBV5-1 to TRBJ1-5, with 7 bases that match TRBD1. CDR3 length: 18 residues. Germline CDR1 is SGHRS and CDR2 is YFSETQ. V trimming: 0 bases; J trimming: 5 bases; junction bases outside the gene matches: 14. The CDR3: CASSLVFMRDREYQPQHF. The CDR3 DNA reads TGCGCCAGCAGCTTGGTTTTTATGAGGGACAGAGAATATCAGCCCCAGCATTTT.

V and J are TRBV25-1 and TRBJ1-2, with D possibly being TRBD1 (6 bases). Trimming took 3 bases from V and 7 from J, leaving 15 bases between them. Germline V gene sequence: CDR1 MGHDK, CDR2 SYGVNS. This CDR3 has 14 amino acids. CDR3 region: CASSDFGGPSGYTF. For the CDR3, the DNA is TGTGCCAGCAGTGATTTCGGGGGGCCCTCTGGCTACACCTTC.

This clonotype was seen many times. This chain links TRBV19 with TRBJ1-5; D unclear. CDR1 LNHDA and CDR2 SQIVND come from the germline V gene (reference sequence). The CDR3 loop spans 13 amino acids. V dropped 3 bases and J dropped 6 bases, with 9 bases sitting between them. CDR3 protein: CASSINGPQPQHF. Here the CDR3 DNA reads TGTGCCAGTAGTATTAATGGGCCTCAGCCCCAGCATTTT.

This clonotype turned up a few times. In DNA form, the CDR3 reads TGTGCCAGCAGCCCTCCGATTGGAAACACCATATATTTT. Protein product: CASSPPIGNTIYF. The rearrangement joins TRBV3-1 to TRBJ1-3; D is uncertain. The CDR3 totals 13 residues. Trimming pared 4 bases from V and 3 bases from J, leaving 7 bases between. Germline-derived CDR1 and CDR2 are LGHDT and YNNKEL (reference sequence).

The chain combines TRBV11-1 with TRBJ2-7; 7 bases align to TRBD1. The germline gives CDR1 SGHAT, CDR2 FQDESV (reference sequence). The CDR3 covers 15 residues. Trimming removed 10 bases from V and 2 bases from J; junction bases left unmatched: 14. The CDR3 DNA reads as TGTGCCACGTCAAAAACCGGGACAGATCCCTACGAGCAGTACTTC. It encodes CATSKTGTDPYEQYF.

This clonotype was seen ten or more times. The chain joins TRBV27 to TRBJ1-1, with TRBD1 matching over 8 bases. Germline V gene lookup returns CDR1 MNHEY and CDR2 SMNVEV (reference sequence). This CDR3 is 15 amino acids long. Trimming took 1 base from V and 2 from J; bases not matched to a gene: 3. CDR3 DNA sequence: TGTGCCAGCAGTTTATTCCAGGGGGCTAACACTGAAGCTTTCTTT. The encoded protein is CASSLFQGANTEAFF.

As for this clonotype: A much larger clone differs by one base, so this may be a read error. The CDR3 coding sequence is TGTGCCACCAGTTGGACAGGGGGGAACACTGAAGCTTTCTTT. Encoded protein: CATSWTGGNTEAFF. The V gene is TRBV24-1, the J gene TRBJ1-1, with 10 positions matching TRBD1. Unmatched junction bases numbered 1, after V lost 6 bases and J lost 1 base. CDR1 is KGHDR and CDR2 is SFDVKD in the germline V gene. The CDR3 runs 14 residues.

CDR3 nucleotides: TGTGCCAGCAGTCGGGGACTAGCCAGCCACGAGCAGTACTTC. This encodes CASSRGLASHEQYF. The V gene is TRBV7-6, the J gene TRBJ2-7; 9 bases map to TRBD2. V gave up 6 bases and J gave up 5 bases; unmatched junction bases: 8. CDR3 length: 14 residues. Germline CDR1 and CDR2: SGHVS and FNYEAQ.